This T cell receptor beta chain was captured by sequencing in a study of vaccination and CD4 T cells after COVID-19. Study in general: Cultures that served as controls received a CEFX pool, an HIV-1 Nef pool, or no peptide.

The germline CDR1 and CDR2 sequences are MNHEY and SMNVEV (reference sequence). The CDR3 sequence is 12 residues long. Between the trimmed V and J ends, which lost 1 base and 11 bases, there was a span of 10 bases. As to treatment: roughly ten-day PBMC culture with coronavirus spike peptide pools or control peptides (ViraFEST assay). ViraFEST grew antigen-specific T cells using peptide pools, then sequenced TCRs. CD4+ T cells that had been cultured provided DNA sequenced with the Oncomine TCR Beta short-read assay. From the PCR reads, TCRdb called clonotypes with MiXCR, one entry per CDR3 protein. There are about 20,000 distinct CDR3 sequences in the sample; 43% occur only once, and approximately 15% lies in the top ten. Points from the study as a whole: Convalescent patients studied were relatively few, and early post-infection timepoints were absent. Convalescent patients gained a median around 87% of their reactive clones only post-vaccination.

Worth noting for this clonotype: What it recognizes is unknown.

The chain carries TRBV27 and TRBJ2-3; TRBD1 or TRBD2 may be the D gene (5 bases each). Sequencing was carried out using CD4+ T cells from blood, cultured in vitro. This clonotype was sampled from a human donor who had recovered from COVID-19. The CDR3 bases are TGTGCCAGCAGTTTATGGGGGTCGGGGCAGTATTTT. It specifies CASSLWGSGQYF.